The clone carrying this TCR beta chain was detected many times. What it binds is unknown. This sample is part of a study of CD8 T cells in ankylosing spondylitis. Notes on the study in general: Some of these motif variants have turned up before, in reports on reactive arthritis synovial fluid and blood. Reportedly, significant enrichment of disease-linked clones occurred in matched ankylosing spondylitis synovial fluid. Within ankylosing spondylitis blood, a TCR beta motif made up of under 10 highly homologous variants appeared to be characteristic.

This CDR3 contains 16 residues. The V end lost 10 bases, the J end lost 6 bases, and 24 bases lay between the germline ends. Quantitative 5'-RACE was performed with molecular barcodes, and it yielded the TCR beta libraries. Via MiXCR, TCRdb re-called the 5' RACE reads, giving one row per CDR3 protein. The table records 670,000 or so distinct CDR3 sequences, 15% to 20% of them present only once. The material sequenced was blood, either unsorted or a sorted T cell fraction (not recorded which). The origin of this receptor is a male donor with ankylosing spondylitis. The chain combines TRBV12-3 or TRBV12-4 with TRBJ1-4, with D possibly TRBD1 on 5 matching bases. The CDR3 region has the DNA TGTGCCACCCCGGCCCAGGGTAATGGCGCTTATGAAAAACTGTTTTTT. It is translated as CATPAQGNGAYEKLFF.